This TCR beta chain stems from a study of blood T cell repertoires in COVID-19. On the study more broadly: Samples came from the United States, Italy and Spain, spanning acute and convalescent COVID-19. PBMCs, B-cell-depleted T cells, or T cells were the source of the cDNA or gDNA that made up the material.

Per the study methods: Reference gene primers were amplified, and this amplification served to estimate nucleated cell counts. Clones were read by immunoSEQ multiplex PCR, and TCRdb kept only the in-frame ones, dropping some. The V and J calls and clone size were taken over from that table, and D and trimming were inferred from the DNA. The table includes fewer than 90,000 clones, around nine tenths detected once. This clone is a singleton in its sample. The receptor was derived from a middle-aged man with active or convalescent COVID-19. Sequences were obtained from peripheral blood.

The CDR3, as DNA: TGTGCCAGCAGTGATTATTTGGCGGGGGGGCCCGGAGAGACCCAGTACTTC. It is translated as CASSDYLAGGPGETQYF. V and J are TRBV6-1 and TRBJ2-5; 9 bases are shared with TRBD2. V shed 3 bases, J shed 4 bases, and the junction held 12 bases outside the gene matches. Germline lookup yields CDR1 MNHNS and CDR2 SASEGT. This CDR3 region has 17 residues.